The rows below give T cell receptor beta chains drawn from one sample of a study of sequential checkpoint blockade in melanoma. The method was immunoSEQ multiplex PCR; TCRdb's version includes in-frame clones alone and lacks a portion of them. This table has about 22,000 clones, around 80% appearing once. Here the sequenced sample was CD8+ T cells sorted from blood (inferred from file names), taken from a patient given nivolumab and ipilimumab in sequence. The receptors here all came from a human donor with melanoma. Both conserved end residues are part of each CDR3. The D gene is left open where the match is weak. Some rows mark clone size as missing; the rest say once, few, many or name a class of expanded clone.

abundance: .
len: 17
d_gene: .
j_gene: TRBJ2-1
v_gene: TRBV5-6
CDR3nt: TGTGCCAGCAGCGACGCGAGCAGACGAGGCTCCTACAATGAGCAGTTCTTC
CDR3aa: CASSDASRRGSYNEQFF

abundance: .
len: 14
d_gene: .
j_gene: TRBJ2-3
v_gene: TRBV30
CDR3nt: TGTGCCTGGAGTAACGACAGACGCACAGATACGCAGTATTTT
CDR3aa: CAWSNDRRTDTQYF

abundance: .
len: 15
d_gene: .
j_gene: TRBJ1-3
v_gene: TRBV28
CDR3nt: TGTGCCAGCAGTTATACAGGGCGCTCTGGAAACACCATATATTTT
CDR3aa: CASSYTGRSGNTIYF

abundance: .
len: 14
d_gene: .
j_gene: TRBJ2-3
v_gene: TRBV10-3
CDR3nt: TGTGCCATCGGCGGGACGGGAGCGGCAGATACGCAGTATTTT
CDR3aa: CAIGGTGAADTQYF

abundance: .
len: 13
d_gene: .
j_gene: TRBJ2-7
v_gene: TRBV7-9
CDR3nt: TGTGCCAGCAGCTTCGCGTTAACCTACGAGCAGTACTTC
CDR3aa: CASSFALTYEQYF

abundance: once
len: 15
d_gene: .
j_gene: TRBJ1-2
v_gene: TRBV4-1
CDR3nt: TGCGCCAGCAGCCAAGAAAATATCGGTAACTATGGCTACACCTTC
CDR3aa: CASSQENIGNYGYTF

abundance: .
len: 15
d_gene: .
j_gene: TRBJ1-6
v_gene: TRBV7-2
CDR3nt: TGTGCCAGCAGCTCGACGGGATCCTATAATTCACCCCTCCACTTT
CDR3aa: CASSSTGSYNSPLHF

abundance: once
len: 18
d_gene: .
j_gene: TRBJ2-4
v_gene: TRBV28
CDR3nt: TGTGCCAGCAGTATCCCCTTCCAGGGGCCCCTAGCCAAAAACATTCAGTACTTC
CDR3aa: CASSIPFQGPLAKNIQYF

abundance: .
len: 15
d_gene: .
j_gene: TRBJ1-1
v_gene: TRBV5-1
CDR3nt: TGCGCCAGCAGCTTGGCCAGGTTCATGAACACTGAAGCTTTCTTT
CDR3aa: CASSLARFMNTEAFF

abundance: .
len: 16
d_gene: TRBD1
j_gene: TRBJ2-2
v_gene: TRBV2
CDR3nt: TGTGCCAGCTCCGACAGGGGTACTGCGAACACCGGGGAGCTGTTTTTT
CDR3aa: CASSDRGTANTGELFF

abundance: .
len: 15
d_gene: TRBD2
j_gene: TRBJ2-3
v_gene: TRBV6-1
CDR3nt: TGTGCCAGCAGTGTCGGTAGCGGGGGCACAGATACGCAGTATTTT
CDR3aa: CASSVGSGGTDTQYF

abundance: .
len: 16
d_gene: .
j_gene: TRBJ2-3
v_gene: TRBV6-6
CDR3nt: TGTGCCAGCAGTCCGCGACGGGGAACTAGCACAGATACGCAGTATTTT
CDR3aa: CASSPRRGTSTDTQYF

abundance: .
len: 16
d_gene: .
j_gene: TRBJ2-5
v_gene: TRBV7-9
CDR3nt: TGTGCCAGCAGCCCACCCAGGTTGGGAGGTCAAGAGACCCAGTACTTC
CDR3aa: CASSPPRLGGQETQYF

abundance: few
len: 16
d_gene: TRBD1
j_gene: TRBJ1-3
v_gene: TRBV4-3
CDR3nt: TGCGCCAGCAGCCACCTCTATGACAGGGGCGGAAACACCATATATTTT
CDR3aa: CASSHLYDRGGNTIYF

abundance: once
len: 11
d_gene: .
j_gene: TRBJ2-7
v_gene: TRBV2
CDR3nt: TGTGCCAGCAGTGACCGCTACGAGCAGTACTTC
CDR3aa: CASSDRYEQYF

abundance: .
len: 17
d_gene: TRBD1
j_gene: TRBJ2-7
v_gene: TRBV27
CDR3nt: TGTGCCAGCAGCCTCGCCCCCCCCGGGACAGGGGTACACGAGCAGTACTTC
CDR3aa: CASSLAPPGTGVHEQYF

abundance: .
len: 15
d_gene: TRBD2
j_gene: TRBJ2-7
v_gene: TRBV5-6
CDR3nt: TGTGCCAGCAGCATGCCTAGCGGGGTCTCCTACGAGCAGTACTTC
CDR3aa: CASSMPSGVSYEQYF

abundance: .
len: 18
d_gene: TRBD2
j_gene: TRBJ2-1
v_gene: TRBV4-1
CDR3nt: TGCGCCAGCAGCCAAGATGAGACTAGCGGGAGTAACGGCAATGAGCAGTTCTTC
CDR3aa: CASSQDETSGSNGNEQFF

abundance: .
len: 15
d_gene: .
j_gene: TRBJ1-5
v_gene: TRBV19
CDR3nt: TGTGCCAGTAGTTATATGCACGGGAACGGTCAGCCCCAGCATTTT
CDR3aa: CASSYMHGNGQPQHF

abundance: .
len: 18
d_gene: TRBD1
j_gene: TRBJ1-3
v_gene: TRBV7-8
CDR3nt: TGTGCCAGCAGCTTAATACCTGAGGGGGCCTTCTCTGGAAACACCATATATTTT
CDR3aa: CASSLIPEGAFSGNTIYF

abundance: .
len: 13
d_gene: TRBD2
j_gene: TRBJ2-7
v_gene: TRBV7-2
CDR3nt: TGTGCCAGCAGCATTACTAGCGGGGCGGAGGGGTACTTC
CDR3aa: CASSITSGAEGYF

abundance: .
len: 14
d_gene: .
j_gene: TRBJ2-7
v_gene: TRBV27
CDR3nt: TGTGCCAGCAGTCCCCAGGGTGGGGCCTACGAGCAGTACTTC
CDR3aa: CASSPQGGAYEQYF

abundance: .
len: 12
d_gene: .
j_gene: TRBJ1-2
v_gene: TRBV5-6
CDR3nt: TGTGCCAGCAGCTTGTACGGGGTTGGCTACACCTTC
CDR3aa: CASSLYGVGYTF

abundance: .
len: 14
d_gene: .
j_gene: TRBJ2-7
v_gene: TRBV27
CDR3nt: TGTGCCAGCAGCATCCTGGGGGCTCCCTACGAGCAGTACTTC
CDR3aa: CASSILGAPYEQYF

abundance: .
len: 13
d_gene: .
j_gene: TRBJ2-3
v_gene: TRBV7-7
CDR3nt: TGTGCCAGCAGCTTAATTCTCGCAGATACGCAGTATTTT
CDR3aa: CASSLILADTQYF

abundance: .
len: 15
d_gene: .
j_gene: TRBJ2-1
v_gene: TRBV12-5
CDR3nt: TGTGCTAGTGGTTTGGTTGAGGCCCTCCCCAATGAGCAGTTCTTC
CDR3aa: CASGLVEALPNEQFF

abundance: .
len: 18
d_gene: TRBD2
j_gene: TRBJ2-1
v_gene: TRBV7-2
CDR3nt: TGTGCCAGCAGCTCGAGCGGGGGGCGAACAGTCCTGAGGAGTGAGCAGTTCTTC
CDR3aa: CASSSSGGRTVLRSEQFF

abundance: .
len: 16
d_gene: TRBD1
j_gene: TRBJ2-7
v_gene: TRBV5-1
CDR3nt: TGCGCCAGTCAGACCGGGACAGGGCTCCACTTATTCGAGCAGTACTTC
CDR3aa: CASQTGTGLHLFEQYF

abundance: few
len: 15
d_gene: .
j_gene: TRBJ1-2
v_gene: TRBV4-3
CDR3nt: TGCGCCAGCAGCTTACGGGGGGAGGTGGACTATGGCTACACCTTC
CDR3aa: CASSLRGEVDYGYTF

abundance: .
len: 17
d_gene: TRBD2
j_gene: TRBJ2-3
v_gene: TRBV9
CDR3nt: TGTGCCAGCAGCGTAGTTCAACGGGGGGGCAGCACAGATACGCAGTATTTT
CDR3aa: CASSVVQRGGSTDTQYF

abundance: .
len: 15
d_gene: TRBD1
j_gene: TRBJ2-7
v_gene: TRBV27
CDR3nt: TGTGCCAGCAGTTTAGTGGGGACAGGGAAGTGGGAGCAGTACTTC
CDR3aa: CASSLVGTGKWEQYF

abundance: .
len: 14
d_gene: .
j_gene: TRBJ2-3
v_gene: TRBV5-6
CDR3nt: TGTGCCAGCAGCTTGCAAGAGGGTTGGGATACGCAGTATTTT
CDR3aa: CASSLQEGWDTQYF

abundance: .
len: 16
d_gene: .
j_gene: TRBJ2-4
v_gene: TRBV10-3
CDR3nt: TGTGCCATCAGTGACACCAGGGTTTCTGCTAAAAACATTCAGTACTTC
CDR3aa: CAISDTRVSAKNIQYF

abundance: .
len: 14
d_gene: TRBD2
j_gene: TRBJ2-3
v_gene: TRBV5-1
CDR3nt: TGCGCCAGCAGTTCCGGACGGGGGGGAGATACGCAGTATTTT
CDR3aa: CASSSGRGGDTQYF

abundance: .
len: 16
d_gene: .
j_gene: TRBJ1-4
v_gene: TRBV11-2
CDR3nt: TGTGCCAGCAGCTTGGACAGCCTAGCAACTAATGAAAAACTGTTTTTT
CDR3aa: CASSLDSLATNEKLFF

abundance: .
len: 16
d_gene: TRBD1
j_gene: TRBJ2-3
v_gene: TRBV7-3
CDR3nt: TGTGCCAGCAGCTTCAGGGGCAGGGGGCTAACAGATACGCAGTATTTT
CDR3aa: CASSFRGRGLTDTQYF

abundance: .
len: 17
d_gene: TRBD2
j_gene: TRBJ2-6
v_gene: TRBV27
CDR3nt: TGTGCCAGCAGTTGGCGTAGCGGGATAGTTGGGGCCAACGTCCTGACTTTC
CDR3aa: CASSWRSGIVGANVLTF

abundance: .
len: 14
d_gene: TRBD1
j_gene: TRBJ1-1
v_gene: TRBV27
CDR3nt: TGTGCCAGCAGTTTCCGGGACAGAAACACTGAAGCTTTCTTT
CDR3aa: CASSFRDRNTEAFF

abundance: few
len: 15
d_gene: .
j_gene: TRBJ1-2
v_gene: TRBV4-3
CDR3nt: TGCGCCAGCAGCCAAGAAACAGGGTTGTTCTATGGCTACACCTTC
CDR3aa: CASSQETGLFYGYTF

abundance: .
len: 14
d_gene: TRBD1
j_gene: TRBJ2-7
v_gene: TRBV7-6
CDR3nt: TGTGCCAGCAGCTTAGGGACAGGATCCTACGAGCAGTACTTC
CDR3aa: CASSLGTGSYEQYF

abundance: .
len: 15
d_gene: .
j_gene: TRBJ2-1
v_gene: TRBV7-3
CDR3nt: TGTGCCAGCAGCTTAATCAGGGGTCTATACAATGAGCAGTTCTTC
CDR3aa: CASSLIRGLYNEQFF

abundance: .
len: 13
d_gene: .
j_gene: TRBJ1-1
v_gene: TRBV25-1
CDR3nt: TGTGCCAGCAGTGACAGGGTGTACACTGAAGCTTTCTTT
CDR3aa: CASSDRVYTEAFF

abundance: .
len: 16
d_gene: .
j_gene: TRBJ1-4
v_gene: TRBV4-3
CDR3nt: TGCGCCAGCAGCCAATTATGGGGCAGGGAGGATGAAAAACTGTTTTTT
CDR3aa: CASSQLWGREDEKLFF

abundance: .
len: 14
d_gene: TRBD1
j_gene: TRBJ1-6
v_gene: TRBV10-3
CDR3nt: TGTGCCACGAACAGGGGTTCCTATAATTCACCCCTCCACTTT
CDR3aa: CATNRGSYNSPLHF

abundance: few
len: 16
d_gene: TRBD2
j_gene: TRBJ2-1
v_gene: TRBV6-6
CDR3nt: TGTGCCAGCAGTCCGGGACTAGCGCGCTCCTACAATGAGCAGTTCTTC
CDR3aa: CASSPGLARSYNEQFF

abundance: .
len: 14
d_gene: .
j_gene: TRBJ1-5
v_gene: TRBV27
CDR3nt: TGTGCCAGCAGTCCCTACAGGGACAAGCAGCCCCAGCATTTT
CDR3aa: CASSPYRDKQPQHF

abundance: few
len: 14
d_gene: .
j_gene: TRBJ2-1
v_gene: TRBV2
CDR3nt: TGTGCCAGCAGGGCCGGGACTGAGGTTCTTGAGCAGTTCTTC
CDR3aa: CASRAGTEVLEQFF

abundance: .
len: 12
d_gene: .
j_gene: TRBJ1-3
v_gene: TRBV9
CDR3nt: TGTGCCAGCAGCGCCACTGGAAACACCATATATTTT
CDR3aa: CASSATGNTIYF

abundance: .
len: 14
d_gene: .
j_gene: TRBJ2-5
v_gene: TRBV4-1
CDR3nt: TGCGCCAGCAGCCACCGGGTTGGGCAAGAGACCCAGTACTTC
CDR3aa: CASSHRVGQETQYF

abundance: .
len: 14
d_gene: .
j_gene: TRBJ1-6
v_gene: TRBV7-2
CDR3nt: TGTGCCAGCGCCCTGACAGGTTTTGATTCACCCCTCCACTTT
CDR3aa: CASALTGFDSPLHF

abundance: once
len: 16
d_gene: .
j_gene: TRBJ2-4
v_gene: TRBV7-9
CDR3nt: TGTGCCAGCAGCTTAGAGGGCAGGTGGGGGGATGGCATTCAGTACTTC
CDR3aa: CASSLEGRWGDGIQYF

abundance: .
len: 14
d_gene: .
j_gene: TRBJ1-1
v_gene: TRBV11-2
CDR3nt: TGTGCCAGCAGCTTCGGGGCCGGGGGGGCTGAAGCTTTCTTT
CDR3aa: CASSFGAGGAEAFF

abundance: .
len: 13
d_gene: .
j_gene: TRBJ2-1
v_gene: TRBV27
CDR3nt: TGTGCCAGCAGTTATCGGGTATACAATGAGCAGTTCTTC
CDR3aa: CASSYRVYNEQFF

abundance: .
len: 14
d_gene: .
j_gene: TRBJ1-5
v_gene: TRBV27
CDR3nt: TGTGCCAGCAGTTTCTCCTCGGTCCATCAGCCCCAGCATTTT
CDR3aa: CASSFSSVHQPQHF

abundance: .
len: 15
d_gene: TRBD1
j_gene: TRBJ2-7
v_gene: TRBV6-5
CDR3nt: TGTGCCAGCAGTTACCCCACAGGGGGCGGAAACGAGCAGTACTTC
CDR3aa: CASSYPTGGGNEQYF

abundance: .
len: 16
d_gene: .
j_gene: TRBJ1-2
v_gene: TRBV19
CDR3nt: TGTGCCAGTAGTATTCCGGTTCTCCTTCCTAACTATGGCTACACCTTC
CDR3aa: CASSIPVLLPNYGYTF

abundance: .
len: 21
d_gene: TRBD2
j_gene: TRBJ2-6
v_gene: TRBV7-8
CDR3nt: TGTGCCAGCAGCTCCGAACTCGGAGTAGCGGGATTGACTTCTGGGGCCAACGTCCTGACTTTC
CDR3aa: CASSSELGVAGLTSGANVLTF

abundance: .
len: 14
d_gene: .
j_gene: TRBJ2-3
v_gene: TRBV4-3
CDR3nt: TGCGCCAGCAGCCAAGGACTAGTCTACGATACGCAGTATTTT
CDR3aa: CASSQGLVYDTQYF

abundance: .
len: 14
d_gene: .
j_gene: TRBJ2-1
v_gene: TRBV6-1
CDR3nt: TGTGCCAGCAGTGAACCCACAGGGCCTAGCGAGCAGTTCTTC
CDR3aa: CASSEPTGPSEQFF

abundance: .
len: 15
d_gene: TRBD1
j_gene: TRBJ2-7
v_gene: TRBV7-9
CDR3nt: TGTGCCAGCAGCCGAGTCGTCGGGACAGGTATAGAGCAGTACTTC
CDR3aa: CASSRVVGTGIEQYF